One T cell receptor (beta chain) is described in this entry. Its matching antigen is unknown. These data are taken from a study of cytomegalovirus exposure and HLA in healthy donors. Whole-study findings and limits: Reportedly, a later analysis found an Asian-associated ancestry cluster had fewer N-insertions than the approximately 670-donor mean. Common viral pathogens seemed to be connected with several of the most significant clusters, according to a later analysis.

PCR primers comprised 60 Vbeta and 13 Jbeta primers. Measured with immunoSEQ multiplex PCR; TCRdb has only the in-frame clones, and not every one. The data hold around 130,000 clones, with over 70% observed a single time. This TCR was recovered from a woman under 30 in good health and CMV-seronegative. Sequencing was performed on PBMCs.

CDR3 DNA: TGCGCCAGCAGCTTGATACCGGGAGGGTCCTACGAGCAGTACTTC. Encoded protein: CASSLIPGGSYEQYF. This sequence joins TRBV5-1 and TRBJ2-7, with 8 positions matching TRBD2. CDR1 and CDR2 from the germline V gene are SGHRS and YFSETQ. J gave up 1 base and V 1 base, and 4 bases lay outside the gene matches. CDR3 length equals 15 residues.